These T cell receptor beta chains were read from a single sample in a study of T cell responses to AZD1222 COVID-19 vaccine. Profiled with immunoSEQ multiplex PCR; TCRdb holds only in-frame clones, not every one. The data contain around 100,000 clones, roughly nine tenths of them singletons. This specimen consisted of peripheral blood, obtained on day 0 of AZD1222 vaccination. These receptors all come from an adult in good health. Each CDR3 is given with its conserved first and last residue. The D gene is left open where the match is weak. Rows give clone size only sometimes, using once, few, many, or a class for an expanded clone.

TRBD1	TRBV27	.	16	TRBJ2-7	TGTGCCAGCAGTTCGTATGGGGACAGTAGCTCCTACGAGCAGTACTTC	CASSSYGDSSSYEQYF
TRBD1	TRBV14	.	15	TRBJ2-7	TGTGCCAGCAGCCGCCTCGGGACAGGGAGGTACGAGCAGTACTTC	CASSRLGTGRYEQYF
.	TRBV29-1	.	11	TRBJ1-4	TGCAGCGTTGAAGTCGACAGCTTACTGTTTTTT	CSVEVDSLLFF
TRBD1	TRBV5-4	.	18	TRBJ2-6	TGTGCCAGCAGCTTGTCCGGACAGGGGATCTCTGGGGCCAACGTCCTGACTTTC	CASSLSGQGISGANVLTF
TRBD1	TRBV6-1	.	15	TRBJ2-5	TGTGCCAGCAGTGAATCGGACAGGGCGCGAGAGACCCAGTACTTC	CASSESDRARETQYF
.	TRBV3-1/TRBV3-2	.	16	TRBJ1-1	TGTGCCAGCAGCCAAGTAGGGGTTGGAATGAACACTGAAGCTTTCTTT	CASSQVGVGMNTEAFF
.	TRBV3-1/TRBV3-2	once	15	TRBJ2-7	TGTGCCAGCAGCCAAGCAGGGGGAGGGTCCTACGAGCAGTACTTC	CASSQAGGGSYEQYF
.	TRBV4-3	.	14	TRBJ2-7	TGCGCCAGCAGCCAGGAGGGCTCCCCTACGAAGCAGTACTTC	CASSQEGSPTKQYF
.	TRBV11-2	.	15	TRBJ2-7	TGTGCCAGCAGCTTAGGGGTGGGATGGACCTACGAGCAGTACTTC	CASSLGVGWTYEQYF
TRBD1	TRBV7-2	.	15	TRBJ1-2	TGTGCCAGCAGCTTAGTTGTTTTGACAGGGGGTGGCTACACCTTC	CASSLVVLTGGGYTF
.	TRBV30	.	14	TRBJ1-5	TGTGCCTGGAGTAGGGGAGATAGCAATCAGCCCCAGCATTTT	CAWSRGDSNQPQHF
TRBD1	TRBV7-2	.	16	TRBJ1-2	TGTGCCAGCAGTCGGGACAGGGGAGAATTAGAATATGGCTACACCTTC	CASSRDRGELEYGYTF
TRBD2	TRBV9	.	16	TRBJ2-1	TGTGCCAGCAGCGTAGCTGGGACTAGTGTATACAATGAGCAGTTCTTC	CASSVAGTSVYNEQFF
TRBD2	TRBV18	once	15	TRBJ2-1	TGTGCCAGCCATGGACTAGCGGGGGAAGTTAATGAGCAGTTCTTC	CASHGLAGEVNEQFF
.	TRBV5-8	.	17	TRBJ2-5	TGTGCCAGCAGGAATATGATTTTAGCGGCGTCTCAAGAGACCCAGTACTTC	CASRNMILAASQETQYF
.	TRBV30	.	12	TRBJ2-1	TGTGCCTGGAGTATTGACGGGAATGAGCAGTTCTTC	CAWSIDGNEQFF
TRBD1	TRBV6-2/TRBV6-3	.	17	TRBJ1-2	TGTGCCAGCAGTCAACTTCCGGGACAGGGGGCCTCCTATGGCTACACCTTC	CASSQLPGQGASYGYTF
.	TRBV24-1	once	13	TRBJ2-3	TGTGCCACCAGTGGGGGGAGCACAGATACGCAGTATTTT	CATSGGSTDTQYF
.	TRBV7-8	.	15	TRBJ2-3	TGTGCCAGCAGCCCTCGAGCCTCTAGCACAGATACGCAGTATTTT	CASSPRASSTDTQYF
TRBD2	TRBV7-8	.	17	TRBJ2-3	TGTGCCAGCAGCTTACGATGGGCGGGGGGCCCCACAGATACGCAGTATTTT	CASSLRWAGGPTDTQYF
TRBD1	TRBV5-6	.	15	TRBJ1-2	TGTGCCAGCAGCTTGACGGACAGGGTCAACTATGGCTACACCTTC	CASSLTDRVNYGYTF
.	TRBV19	.	15	TRBJ1-1	TGTGCCAGTAGTTCTACCGGGACAAGGAACACTGAGGCTTTCTTT	CASSSTGTRNTEAFF
.	TRBV10-3	.	12	TRBJ1-1	TGTGCCATCCGCGGTGGGGACACTGAAGCTTTCTTT	CAIRGGDTEAFF
.	TRBV28	.	12	TRBJ1-5	TGTGCCAGCAGTTTTTCAGCAGGTGCCCAGCATTTT	CASSFSAGAQHF
.	TRBV6-2/TRBV6-3	.	15	TRBJ1-5	TGTGCCAGCAGTTACATTCGGGGGAGCAATCAGCCCCAGCATTTT	CASSYIRGSNQPQHF
.	TRBV7-9	.	14	TRBJ1-6	TGTGCCAGCAGCTTAGCTGCTTTAGTTTCACCCCTCCACTTT	CASSLAALVSPLHF
.	TRBV19	.	13	TRBJ2-5	TGTGCCAGTAAGGGACAAGCCCAAGAGACCCAGTACTTC	CASKGQAQETQYF
TRBD1	TRBV30	.	16	TRBJ1-6	TGTGCCTGGAGTGACCCCTGGACAGGGGAAAATTCACCCCTCCACTTT	CAWSDPWTGENSPLHF
.	TRBV7-2	.	12	TRBJ1-5	TGTGCCAGCAGCCCCCCGCGTCAGCCCCAGCATTTT	CASSPPRQPQHF
TRBD1	TRBV6-2/TRBV6-3	.	16	TRBJ1-2	TGTGCCAGCAGCAACAGGGGGCGACGCGGGCGGGACGGCTACACCTTC	CASSNRGRRGRDGYTF
.	TRBV19	.	13	TRBJ1-6	TGTGCCAGTAGTATCAGGGTTGGGTCACCCCTCCACTTT	CASSIRVGSPLHF
TRBD2	TRBV27	.	16	TRBJ2-1	TGTGCCAGCAGTCCCACCTTCGGGACTAGTTATGGTGAGCAGTTCTTC	CASSPTFGTSYGEQFF
TRBD2	TRBV3-1/TRBV3-2	once	17	TRBJ2-1	TGTGCCAGCAGCTCACAGGTCGGACTAGCAGCCTACAATGAGCAGTTCTTC	CASSSQVGLAAYNEQFF
.	TRBV18	.	17	TRBJ1-3	TGTGCCAGCTCACCACCGTCGGCAGGGCTATCTGGAAACACCATATATTTT	CASSPPSAGLSGNTIYF
.	TRBV6-2/TRBV6-3	.	14	TRBJ2-7	TGTGCCAGCAGTGATGGACAGTTCTCCTACGAGCAGTACTTC	CASSDGQFSYEQYF
.	TRBV18	.	12	TRBJ2-1	TGTGCCAGCTCACCACCGGACAATGAGCAGTTCTTC	CASSPPDNEQFF
.	TRBV21-1	.	12	TRBJ1-1	TGTGCCAGCAGGGACAGGGATACTGAAGCTTTCTTT	CASRDRDTEAFF
.	TRBV7-3	.	15	TRBJ1-1	TGTGCCAGCAGCCCGACCGGACCGCAGAACACTGAAGCTTTCTTT	CASSPTGPQNTEAFF
.	TRBV24-1	.	15	TRBJ2-1	TGTGCCACCAGTGACCCCGGGACAAGGTACAATGAGCAGTTCTTC	CATSDPGTRYNEQFF
.	TRBV5-1	.	15	TRBJ2-1	TGCGCCAGCAGCTTGCCATTAAGTAGGGGCAATGAGCAGTTCTTC	CASSLPLSRGNEQFF
TRBD2	TRBV29-1	.	14	TRBJ2-1	TGCAGCGTTAGGGGCCAGCGGGAGGGCTTTGAGCAGTTCTTC	CSVRGQREGFEQFF
TRBD1	TRBV6-2/TRBV6-3	.	14	TRBJ1-1	TGTGCCAGCAGTCCCGGACAGGGGAACACTGAAGCTTTCTTT	CASSPGQGNTEAFF